The 30 T cell receptor beta chains below all came from one sample that was sequenced in a study of cytomegalovirus exposure and HLA in healthy donors. The study ran its PCR with 60 Vbeta and 13 Jbeta primers. Method: immunoSEQ multiplex PCR; TCRdb's copy keeps in-frame clones and lacks some. The repertoire holds more than 110,000 clones, with about two thirds as singletons. Source material: PBMCs. These receptors were taken from a woman aged 55-69 years in good health and CMV-seropositive.

V usage is TRBV5-1 and J usage is TRBJ2-1; 9 nucleotides align to TRBD1. Germline CDR1 reads SGHRS; CDR2 reads YFSETQ. Trimming removed 2 bases from V and 7 bases from J; junction bases left unmatched: 7. The CDR3 loop spans 15 amino acids. CDR3 bases: TGCGCCAGCAGCTTCCGGGACAGGGTTGATAATGAGCAGTTCTTC. It codes for CASSFRDRVDNEQFF.

The V gene is TRBV5-1, the J gene TRBJ2-3; D is ambiguous. V lost 0 bases and J lost 2, with 10 bases in between. The CDR3 consists of 15 residues. Germline V CDR1 and CDR2: SGHRS, YFSETQ. In nucleotides, the CDR3 is TGCGCCAGCAGCTTGGATGGCAGGTCCACAGATACGCAGTATTTT. It specifies CASSLDGRSTDTQYF.

CDR3 sequence (DNA): TGCAGCGTTTCGCAGGGATTAGCGAACACTGAAGCTTTCTTT. Its translation: CSVSQGLANTEAFF. The V call is TRBV29-1, the J call TRBJ1-1, with TRBD1 as a possible D gene (5 bases). Trimming shortened V by 5 bases and J by 1 base, and 14 bases separated the two germline ends. Germline V lookup: CDR1 SQVTM, CDR2 ANQGSEA. The CDR3 is 14 amino acids.

CDR3 nucleotides: TGTGCCACCAAGGGGACAGGGGAAAATCAGCCCCAGCATTTT. Residues: CATKGTGENQPQHF. The chain joins TRBV10-3 to TRBJ1-5; 10 bases line up with TRBD1. The CDR3 has 14 residues. CDR1 is ENHRY, CDR2 SYGVKD, per germline. The junction had 7 bases not matched to a gene; V was cut back by 10 bases and J by 4 bases.

The V call is TRBV28, the J call TRBJ1-5; no clear D. The V gene lost 3 bases and the J gene lost 1 base, with 4 bases spanning the gap. CDR1 and CDR2 (germline): MDHEN, SYDVKM. The CDR3 has 13 amino acids. The CDR3 nucleotides are TGTGCCAGCAGTTTCGTCAGCAATCAGCCCCAGCATTTT. Encoded protein: CASSFVSNQPQHF.

V gene TRBV18 combines with J gene TRBJ2-6, with TRBD2 matching 10 bases. The ends lost 6 bases at V and 4 bases at J; junction bases unmatched: 6. This CDR3 region has 16 residues. Per the germline V gene, CDR1 is KGHSH and CDR2 is LQKENI. CDR3: CASSPEAGGGANVLTF. In DNA form, the CDR3 reads TGTGCCAGCTCTCCGGAAGCGGGAGGGGGGGCCAACGTCCTGACTTTC.

The CDR3 coding sequence is TGTGCCAGCTCACCTCGTAGCGGTTTAGGGGCAGATACGCAGTATTTT. Its translation is CASSPRSGLGADTQYF. The rearrangement joins TRBV18 to TRBJ2-3; weak D call: TRBD2 (6 bases). Per the germline V gene, CDR1 is KGHSH and CDR2 is LQKENI. The CDR3 covers 16 residues. V was pared by 3 bases and J by 4 bases, with 17 bases between.

The CDR3 loop is CASSGFGTGTTEAFF. The CDR3 DNA reads as TGCGCCAGCAGCGGGTTCGGGACAGGGACCACTGAAGCTTTCTTT. The V and J genes are TRBV5-1 and TRBJ1-1, with TRBD1 matching 9 bases. Germline CDR1 and CDR2: SGHRS and YFSETQ. With V trimmed by 4 bases and J by 4 bases, 8 bases remained unmatched. The CDR3 spans 15 residues. Using reference TRBV5-1 and TRBJ1-1 for the parts outside the CDR3, the full variable domain is KAGVTQTPRYLIKTRGQQVTLSCSPISGHRSVSWYQQTPGQGLQFLFEYFSETQRNKGNFPGRFSGRQFSNSRSEMNVSTLELGDSALYLCASSGFGTGTTEAFFGQGTRLTVV.

The V and J genes are TRBV11-2 and TRBJ1-5; TRBD1 is a possible D gene (6 bases). Looked up from germline, CDR1 is SGHAT and CDR2 is FQNNGV. This CDR3 spans 13 amino acids. Trimming stripped 0 bases from V and 7 bases from J, with 7 bases between. The CDR3 reads CASSLERGQPQHF. CDR3 bases: TGTGCCAGCAGCTTAGAAAGGGGGCAGCCCCAGCATTTT.

The chain combines TRBV28 with TRBJ1-1; TRBD1 is a possible D gene (6 bases). The CDR3 has 14 residues. Germline V gene data show CDR1 as MDHEN and CDR2 as SYDVKM. Trimming removed 8 bases from V and 3 bases from J, with 16 bases in between. The CDR3 loop reads CASGLRGWDTEAFF. The CDR3 DNA reads TGTGCCAGCGGGCTCAGGGGATGGGACACTGAAGCTTTCTTT. Full variable domain (rest looked up from reference TRBV28 and TRBJ1-1): DVKVTQSSRYLVKRTGEKVFLECVQDMDHENMFWYRQDPGLGLRLIYFSYDVKMKEKGDIPEGYSVSREKKERFSLILESASTNQTSMYLCASGLRGWDTEAFFGQGTRLTVV.

The chain joins TRBV29-1 to TRBJ2-3; no reliable D call. This CDR3 contains 13 residues. Looked up from germline, CDR1 is SQVTM and CDR2 is ANQGSEA. CDR3 sequence: CSPQRQLTDTQYF. The CDR3 DNA is TGCAGTCCCCAGAGGCAGTTAACAGATACGCAGTATTTT.

The V call is TRBV5-1, the J call TRBJ2-7; tentative D call: TRBD1 (5 bases). V lost 0 bases and J lost 1, with 17 bases in between. The CDR3 is 17 residues long. Germline V gene lookup returns CDR1 SGHRS and CDR2 YFSETQ. The CDR3 DNA reads TGCGCCAGCAGCTTGGGGGAACTTGGGGCTTCTTCCTACGAGCAGTACTTC. This encodes CASSLGELGASSYEQYF.

V and J are TRBV10-2 and TRBJ2-4; D remains ambiguous. This CDR3 is 13 amino acids long. V was pared by 2 bases and J by 6 bases, with 8 bases between. Germline CDR1 reads WSHSY; CDR2 reads SAAADI. The DNA of the CDR3 is TGCGCCAGCAGTGAGCCTACTCGAAACATTCAGTACTTC. Translated: CASSEPTRNIQYF.

The chain is built from TRBV18 and TRBJ2-4, with TRBD1 matching over 8 bases. The CDR3 has 17 amino acids. J lost 8 bases, V lost 6 bases, and 18 bases had no gene match. Germline CDR1 reads KGHSH; CDR2 reads LQKENI. DNA for the CDR3: TGTGCCAGCTCGCGCAGGGGGCAAGTGGGATCGAGGGACATTCAGTACTTC. Translating gives CASSRRGQVGSRDIQYF.

The CDR3, as DNA: TGTGCCAGTAGAAGACAAAGCAATCAGCCCCAGCATTTT. Translation gives CASRRQSNQPQHF. The J gene is TRBJ1-5, the V gene TRBV19; no definite D call. Germline CDR1 reads LNHDA; CDR2 reads SQIVND (reference sequence). The CDR3 consists of 13 residues. With 6 bases removed from V and 1 base from J, the gap between germline ends came to 7 bases.

This clone came up a few times. The chain has TRBV6-6 and TRBJ1-1; perhaps TRBD1 as D (6 bases). Germline values: CDR1 MNHNY, CDR2 SVGAGI (reference sequence). The CDR3 extends over 15 amino acids. Trimming shortened V by 5 bases and J by 1 base, and 14 bases separated the two germline ends. Written as DNA, the CDR3 is TGTGCCAGCAGTCCCCCGGGGGGGCGGAACACTGAAGCTTTCTTT. This translates into CASSPPGGRNTEAFF.

This clone was counted a few times. The chain combines TRBV6-1 with TRBJ2-7, with 8 bases fitting TRBD1. Germline assignment: CDR1 MNHNS and CDR2 SASEGT. V gave up 7 bases and J gave up 5 bases; unmatched junction bases: 7. This CDR3 is 13 amino acids long. The CDR3 coding sequence is TGTGCCAGCACAGGGGGCTTTCGTAACGAGCAGTACTTC. Protein sequence: CASTGGFRNEQYF.

The J gene is TRBJ2-2, the V gene TRBV5-1; the match to TRBD1 covers 8 bases. Trimming at V came to 3 bases and at J to 5 bases, leaving 6 bases not matched to a gene. The CDR3 contains 15 residues. The germline V gene has CDR1 SGHRS and CDR2 YFSETQ. Here the CDR3 reads CASSSTGEGTGELFF. The CDR3 bases are TGCGCCAGCAGCTCGACAGGGGAAGGGACCGGGGAGCTGTTTTTT.

The chain links TRBV7-9 to TRBJ2-1; 8 positions agree with TRBD2. The germline V gene has CDR1 SEHNR and CDR2 FQNEAQ (reference sequence). The trim removed 3 bases at V and 2 bases at J, leaving 3 bases unmatched. The CDR3 length is 15 residues. The CDR3 sequence: CASSFTGRAYNEQFF. CDR3 coding DNA: TGTGCCAGCAGCTTCACCGGGAGGGCCTACAATGAGCAGTTCTTC.

The rearrangement links TRBV11-2 to TRBJ1-3; D unclear. V was clipped by 5 bases and J by 0 bases, with 11 bases between them. CDR3 length: 15 residues. Germline V gene sequence: CDR1 SGHAT, CDR2 FQNNGV. The CDR3 bases are TGTGCCAGCAGCCATTCTACGGGCTCTGGAAACACCATATATTTT. This translates into CASSHSTGSGNTIYF.

This rearrangement joins TRBV6-1 to TRBJ2-1; possible D gene TRBD1, 6 bases. CDR1 is MNHNS and CDR2 is SASEGT in the germline V gene. The ends were cut back, 8 bases at V and 0 bases at J, with 14 bases in the middle. The CDR3 contains 15 residues. The CDR3 spells CASLSGTRSYNEQFF. CDR3 coding DNA: TGTGCCAGCTTATCCGGGACACGCTCCTACAATGAGCAGTTCTTC.

The gene calls are TRBV9 and TRBJ1-2, with a tentative D call TRBD1 (6 bases). The CDR3 spans 17 residues. Germline V gives CDR1 SGDLS, CDR2 YYNGEE. V was trimmed by 4 bases and J by 5 bases, leaving 24 bases between them. The chain's CDR3 is CASSPGGAGKAPYGYTF. The CDR3 DNA follows: TGTGCCAGCAGCCCCGGGGGGGCTGGGAAGGCTCCTTATGGCTACACCTTC.

The chain employs TRBV7-9 and TRBJ2-3; the D gene is possibly TRBD1 (6 bases). Trimming pared 5 bases from V and 2 bases from J, leaving 14 bases between. The V gene's germline CDR1 is SEHNR and CDR2 FQNEAQ (reference sequence). This CDR3 has 15 residues. CDR3 sequence (DNA): TGTGCCAGCAGCAATGAACAGGGTTACACAGATACGCAGTATTTT. It encodes CASSNEQGYTDTQYF. The full variable domain, completed using reference TRBV7-9 and TRBJ2-3, is DTGVSQNPRHKITKRGQNVTFRCDPISEHNRLYWYRQTLGQGPEFLTYFQNEAQLEKSRLLSDRFSAERPKGSFSTLEIQRTEQGDSAMYLCASSNEQGYTDTQYFGPGTRLTVL.

The chain combines TRBV5-6 with TRBJ1-3; D ambiguous. The V end was cut by 1 base, the J end by 8 bases, with 16 bases between. This CDR3 is 15 amino acids long. CDR1 and CDR2 (germline): SGHDT, YYEEEE. The CDR3 DNA sequence: TGTGCCAGCAGCTTGATCTCAATGAGTGCGGACACCATATATTTT. Translating it yields CASSLISMSADTIYF.

V is TRBV15 and J is TRBJ1-2, with a possible D match to TRBD1 (5 bases). Per germline, CDR1 LNHNV and CDR2 YYDKDF (reference sequence). The CDR3 covers 15 residues. Trimming left V 0 bases short and J 3 bases short, with 11 bases between. CDR3 sequence reads: CATSRDRWGDYGYTF. The CDR3 nucleotides are TGTGCCACCAGCAGAGATCGGTGGGGCGACTATGGCTACACCTTC.

This rearrangement joins TRBV7-2 to TRBJ2-1; D is possibly TRBD2 (6 bases). Trimming took off 2 bases at V and 6 bases at J, with 14 bases between the two ends. CDR3 length: 15 amino acids. The germline V gene encodes CDR1 SGHTA and CDR2 FQGNSA. CDR3 protein: CASSLRSGSTNEQFF. DNA of the CDR3: TGTGCCAGCAGCTTAAGGAGCGGGTCAACCAATGAGCAGTTCTTC.

The chain joins TRBV28 to TRBJ1-1; 9 nucleotides line up with TRBD1. V shed 5 bases, J shed 5 bases, and the junction held 6 bases outside the gene matches. This CDR3 contains 14 residues. Germline V lookup: CDR1 MDHEN, CDR2 SYDVKM. The CDR3 DNA follows: TGTGCCAGCAGTACGGGGACAGGGAAGACTGAAGCTTTCTTT. Translating gives CASSTGTGKTEAFF.

This sequence joins TRBV19 and TRBJ1-5; no reliable D call. Germline-derived CDR1 and CDR2 are LNHDA and SQIVND (reference sequence). V was trimmed by 5 bases and J by 7 bases, leaving 15 bases between them. The CDR3 runs to 14 residues. Written as DNA, the CDR3 is TGTGCCAGTAGTGGCCTAAGCAGGTACCAGCCCCAGCATTTT. Translated, it gives CASSGLSRYQPQHF.

The V call is TRBV27, the J call TRBJ2-6; D gene uncertain. Germline V gene data show CDR1 as MNHEY and CDR2 as SMNVEV (reference sequence). CDR3 length equals 13 residues. V lost 2 bases to trimming and J lost 4 bases, with 3 bases between them. CDR3 nucleotides: TGTGCCAGCAGTTTACAAGGGGCCAACGTCCTGACTTTC. This translates into CASSLQGANVLTF.

This chain uses TRBV2 with TRBJ1-2, with 8 bases identical to TRBD1. The ends lost 7 bases at V and 8 bases at J; junction bases unmatched: 6. The germline V gene has CDR1 SNHLY and CDR2 FYNNEI. This CDR3 is built from 12 residues. As DNA, the CDR3 is TGTGCCAGCACCCGAGACAGGGGCGGCTACACCTTC. It encodes CASTRDRGGYTF.